This is a list of T cell receptor beta chains from one sample in a study of blood T cell repertoires in COVID-19. Measured with immunoSEQ multiplex PCR; TCRdb has only the in-frame clones, and not every one. The repertoire has under 130,000 clones, roughly 87% of them found once; the top ten carry around 3.3%. Sequencing input: peripheral blood. These receptors all come from a man aged 50 or older in a cohort sampled during active COVID-19. Both conserved end residues are part of each CDR3. The D gene is left open where the match is weak. Size is omitted from some rows. Given values are once, few, many or a class for expanded clones.

14,TRBJ1-1,TRBV3-1/TRBV3-2,-,-,TGTGCCAGCAGCCGGCGGGAGTTGGGTCCTGAAGCTTTCTTT,CASSRRELGPEAFF
14,TRBJ1-5,TRBV6-5,-,-,TGTGCCAGCAAGTGGGAGCCGGGCAATCAGCCCCAGCATTTT,CASKWEPGNQPQHF
17,TRBJ2-6,TRBV7-2,-,-,TGTGCCAGCAGCTTAAGGGGTGCAGGCTCTGGGGCCAACGTCCTGACTTTC,CASSLRGAGSGANVLTF
15,TRBJ2-3,TRBV7-2,-,-,TGTGCCAGCAGCCCGTGGACAAGCCGCACAGATACGCAGTATTTT,CASSPWTSRTDTQYF
17,TRBJ1-6,TRBV7-9,TRBD1,-,TGTGCCAGCAGCCCCGGACAGGGGGGCTCCTATAATTCACCCCTCCACTTT,CASSPGQGGSYNSPLHF
16,TRBJ2-7,TRBV19,TRBD2,-,TGTGCCAGTAGTATGGTTAGCGGGGCTTTCTCCTACGAGCAGTACTTC,CASSMVSGAFSYEQYF
14,TRBJ2-3,TRBV6-5,-,-,TGTGCCACCATCCAGGGGACATCCACAGATACGCAGTATTTT,CATIQGTSTDTQYF
14,TRBJ2-5,TRBV5-5,-,-,TGTGCCAGCAGCTTCTTAGCCTCTAGCGAGGCCCAGTACTTC,CASSFLASSEAQYF
13,TRBJ1-5,TRBV7-9,-,-,TGTGCCAGCAGCTTCGAATCGAGTCAGCCCCAGCATTTT,CASSFESSQPQHF
14,TRBJ1-2,TRBV2,TRBD1,-,TGTGCCAGCAGCCCAGGGGGGAGTAACTATGGCTACACCTTC,CASSPGGSNYGYTF
15,TRBJ2-5,TRBV7-6,TRBD1,-,TGTGCCAGCAGCCTCTCCGGGACAGTCCAAGAGACCCAGTACTTC,CASSLSGTVQETQYF
14,TRBJ2-2,TRBV2,-,-,TGTGCCAGCAGTGAAGTCGGGGGAAGAGGGGAGCTGTTTTTT,CASSEVGGRGELFF
13,TRBJ1-6,TRBV6-5,-,-,TGTGCCAGCACAAGACAGCAAAATTCACCCCTCCACTTT,CASTRQQNSPLHF
14,TRBJ1-4,TRBV5-1,-,-,TGCGCCAGCAGCGTAGAAACGGGAAATGAAAAACTGTTTTTT,CASSVETGNEKLFF
11,TRBJ2-1,TRBV10-1,-,-,TGCGCCAGCAGTGATGGGAGGGAGCAGTTCTTC,CASSDGREQFF
15,TRBJ1-1,TRBV6-2/TRBV6-3,TRBD1,few,TGTGCCAGCAGTCCGACAGGGGGTACATACACTGAAGCTTTCTTT,CASSPTGGTYTEAFF
14,TRBJ1-5,TRBV24-1,TRBD1,-,TGTGCCACAGGACAGGAGAGTAGCAATCAGCCCCAGCATTTT,CATGQESSNQPQHF
14,TRBJ2-5,TRBV5-1,-,-,TGCGCCAGCAGCCGAATCGCAAGCAAAGAGACCCAGTACTTC,CASSRIASKETQYF
14,TRBJ2-3,TRBV25-1,TRBD2,-,TGTGCCAGCGGCGGGGGGGATCCTAAAGATACGCAGTATTTT,CASGGGDPKDTQYF
16,TRBJ2-2,TRBV6-5,-,-,TGTGCCAGCAGTTCGGGCCCGGGGGTGAACACCGGGGAGCTGTTTTTT,CASSSGPGVNTGELFF
13,TRBJ1-4,TRBV6-1,TRBD1,-,TGTGCCAGCAGTGAAGCTTGGACAGGGGAACTGTTTTTT,CASSEAWTGELFF
12,TRBJ2-3,TRBV29-1,TRBD1,-,TGCAGCGCGGACAGGGGGGTGGATACGCAGTATTTT,CSADRGVDTQYF
18,TRBJ1-2,TRBV7-8,TRBD1,-,TGTGCCAGCACCACTCGGAGGCCGGGACAGAGCACCTCGGTCGGCTACACCTTC,CASTTRRPGQSTSVGYTF
12,TRBJ1-2,TRBV12-3/TRBV12-4,-,-,TGTGCCAGCAGTTTCGTAGACTATGGCTACACCTTC,CASSFVDYGYTF
14,TRBJ1-6,TRBV6-5,TRBD1,-,TGTGCCAGCAGGTCCAGGGGGTCCAATTCACCCCTCCACTTT,CASRSRGSNSPLHF
14,TRBJ2-1,TRBV3-1/TRBV3-2,TRBD2,-,TGTGCCAGCAGCCAAAGGACTAGCGGACATGAGCAGTTCTTC,CASSQRTSGHEQFF
14,TRBJ2-3,TRBV3-1/TRBV3-2,TRBD2,-,TGTGCCAGCTCGGAAGCGGGGACCACAGATACGCAGTATTTT,CASSEAGTTDTQYF
15,TRBJ2-1,TRBV7-9,-,-,TGTGCCAGCAGCTCACAGGGAATGGTGTTGAATGAGCAGTTCTTC,CASSSQGMVLNEQFF
12,TRBJ1-1,TRBV7-9,-,few,TGTGCCAGCAGCTTAGGAAGCGACGTCGGTTTCTTT,CASSLGSDVGFF